A single count supports the clone carrying this TCR beta chain. Its antigen remains unknown. This sample stems from a study of blood T cells in healthy people across ages. Overall study results and limits: In long-lived donors, naive CD4+ cell counts and diversity exceeded those of aged donors.

Primers used in a second PCR of about 7 to 12 cycles were a sample-barcoded 5' primer and a J-beta primer mix. Each cDNA molecule, via a template-switch adaptor with 12 random nucleotides, was tagged. From each sample, at least 2.5 million paired-end reads containing CDR3 were obtained. MiXCR was run by TCRdb on the 5' RACE reads, yielding one entry per CDR3 protein. The sample yields 1.5 million or so distinct CDR3 sequences, about 40% seen once. The CDR3 consists of 12 residues. V was clipped by 4 bases and J by 11 bases; unmatched bases: 7. Germline V gene data show CDR1 as MGHRA and CDR2 as YSYEKL. About 10 milliliters of peripheral blood were drawn from each donor into EDTA-treated tubes.

The V gene is TRBV4-1, the J gene TRBJ2-5; 7 bases map to TRBD2. The material sequenced was blood. This sequence was found in a woman between 18 and 29 years old in good health. The CDR3 bases are TGCGCCAGCAGCCGGCGGGAGAATGAGCAGTACTTC. Translation: CASSRRENEQYF.